This is a list of T cell receptor beta chains from one sample in a study of STAT5B mutations in CD4+ large granular lymphocyte leukemia. Generated by immunoSEQ multiplex PCR, the TCRdb table keeps only in-frame clones and is missing some. The table includes approximately 32,000 clones, less than 80% detected once. The sequenced material came from CD4+ T cells from blood buffy coats. Source of these receptors: a human donor in good health. Each CDR3 is given with its conserved first and last residue. The D gene is left open where the match is weak. Only part of the rows carry a size: once, few, many, or a class if the clone is expanded.

D: NA
J: TRBJ1-2
size: NA
V: TRBV9
CDR3: CASSVGQSNYGYTF
DNA: TGTGCCAGCAGCGTAGGACAGTCTAACTATGGCTACACCTTC

D: NA
J: TRBJ1-4
size: NA
V: TRBV25-1
CDR3: CASSESDPANEKLFF
DNA: TGTGCCAGCAGTGAATCTGATCCTGCTAATGAAAAACTGTTTTTT

D: NA
J: TRBJ1-2
size: NA
V: TRBV7-8
CDR3: CASSLLRGSGYTF
DNA: TGTGCCAGCAGCTTACTCAGGGGCTCTGGCTACACCTTC

D: NA
J: TRBJ2-1
size: NA
V: TRBV20-1
CDR3: CSAPGNEQFF
DNA: TGCAGTGCTCCTGGCAATGAGCAGTTCTTC

D: NA
J: TRBJ1-5
size: NA
V: TRBV5-7
CDR3: CASSIRPQGQPQHF
DNA: TGTGCCAGCAGCATTAGACCCCAGGGTCAGCCCCAGCATTTT

D: NA
J: TRBJ2-6
size: NA
V: TRBV18
CDR3: CASSLGVGPGANVLTF
DNA: TGTGCCAGCTCATTAGGGGTAGGACCTGGGGCCAACGTCCTGACTTTC

D: NA
J: TRBJ2-3
size: NA
V: TRBV5-1
CDR3: CASRAGTTDTQYF
DNA: TGCGCCAGCAGGGCCGGGACCACAGATACGCAGTATTTT

D: NA
J: TRBJ1-4
size: NA
V: TRBV9
CDR3: CASSVAKGTTNEKLFF
DNA: TGTGCCAGCAGCGTAGCTAAGGGGACAACTAATGAAAAACTGTTTTTT

D: NA
J: TRBJ2-1
size: NA
V: TRBV2
CDR3: CASSISGTGYNEQFF
DNA: TGTGCCAGCAGTATATCCGGGACGGGGTACAATGAGCAGTTCTTC

D: NA
J: TRBJ2-5
size: NA
V: TRBV9
CDR3: CASSVGSAGTQYF
DNA: TGTGCCAGCAGCGTAGGGTCCGCCGGGACCCAGTACTTC

D: NA
J: TRBJ1-1
size: NA
V: TRBV14
CDR3: CASSYRELNTEAFF
DNA: TGTGCCAGCAGCTATCGGGAGTTGAACACTGAAGCTTTCTTT

D: TRBD2
J: TRBJ2-5
size: NA
V: TRBV7-9
CDR3: CASSPGTSWETQYF
DNA: TGTGCCAGCAGCCCAGGGACTAGCTGGGAGACCCAGTACTTC

D: NA
J: TRBJ1-5
size: few
V: TRBV19
CDR3: CASSIQGRDQPQHF
DNA: TGTGCCAGTAGTATACAGGGCCGGGATCAGCCCCAGCATTTT

D: TRBD1
J: TRBJ1-4
size: NA
V: TRBV18
CDR3: CASSPPGTGGFEKLFF
DNA: TGTGCCAGCTCACCACCTGGCACAGGGGGCTTTGAAAAACTGTTTTTT

D: TRBD1
J: TRBJ2-5
size: NA
V: TRBV30
CDR3: CAWDEGDRGRETQYF
DNA: TGTGCCTGGGATGAGGGGGACAGGGGAAGGGAGACCCAGTACTTC

D: NA
J: TRBJ2-2
size: NA
V: TRBV19
CDR3: CATGGWGQVTGELFF
DNA: TGTGCCACCGGCGGGTGGGGACAAGTCACCGGGGAGCTGTTTTTT

D: TRBD1
J: TRBJ2-7
size: NA
V: TRBV6-5
CDR3: CASTIPGTGGEQYF
DNA: TGTGCCAGCACAATACCCGGGACAGGGGGCGAGCAGTACTTC

D: NA
J: TRBJ1-2
size: NA
V: TRBV19
CDR3: CASSGDSGSAMWGYGYTF
DNA: TGTGCCAGTAGTGGGGACTCGGGAAGCGCTATGTGGGGCTATGGCTACACCTTC

D: TRBD2
J: TRBJ2-3
size: NA
V: TRBV5-1
CDR3: CASSATSGGGTDTQYF
DNA: TGCGCCAGCAGCGCTACTAGCGGGGGGGGCACAGATACGCAGTATTTT

D: TRBD1
J: TRBJ1-3
size: NA
V: TRBV9
CDR3: CASSVGQGNFFSGNTIYF
DNA: TGTGCCAGCAGCGTAGGACAGGGGAACTTTTTCTCTGGAAACACCATATATTTT

D: TRBD1
J: TRBJ1-2
size: NA
V: TRBV28
CDR3: CASSLGQNYGYTF
DNA: TGTGCCAGCAGCTTGGGACAGAACTATGGCTACACCTTC

D: NA
J: TRBJ2-7
size: NA
V: TRBV28
CDR3: CASSFGAPGEQYF
DNA: TGTGCCAGCAGTTTTGGCGCCCCGGGGGAGCAGTACTTC

D: TRBD2
J: TRBJ2-3
size: NA
V: TRBV7-9
CDR3: CASSPLLRGRITDTQYF
DNA: TGTGCCAGCAGCCCCCTTCTGCGGGGGAGAATCACAGATACGCAGTATTTT

D: NA
J: TRBJ2-3
size: NA
V: TRBV28
CDR3: CASTTRGGRYTQYF
DNA: TGTGCCAGCACTACCAGGGGGGGCCGGTATACGCAGTATTTT

D: NA
J: TRBJ2-1
size: NA
V: TRBV5-1
CDR3: CASSLATGTDYNEQFF
DNA: TGCGCCAGCAGCTTGGCCACCGGGACGGACTACAATGAGCAGTTCTTC

D: NA
J: TRBJ1-1
size: once
V: TRBV7-2
CDR3: CASSSSGRTEAFF
DNA: TGTGCCAGCAGCTCATCGGGCCGCACTGAAGCTTTCTTT

D: NA
J: TRBJ1-1
size: NA
V: TRBV5-1
CDR3: CASRWGPDTEAFF
DNA: TGCGCCAGCAGATGGGGGCCGGACACTGAAGCTTTCTTT

D: NA
J: TRBJ2-3
size: NA
V: TRBV7-9
CDR3: CASSSRGTDTQYF
DNA: TGTGCCAGCAGCTCTAGGGGCACAGATACGCAGTATTTT

D: NA
J: TRBJ2-5
size: NA
V: TRBV4-1
CDR3: CASSQGVQETQYF
DNA: TGCGCCAGCAGCCAGGGGGTCCAAGAGACCCAGTACTTC

D: TRBD2
J: TRBJ2-1
size: NA
V: TRBV5-1
CDR3: CASSSGTSGGLSSYNEQFF
DNA: TGCGCCAGCAGCTCCGGGACTAGCGGGGGGCTGAGCTCCTACAATGAGCAGTTCTTC

D: TRBD1
J: TRBJ1-6
size: NA
V: TRBV6-6
CDR3: CASIQDRAGSPLHF
DNA: TGTGCCAGCATACAAGACAGGGCAGGATCACCCCTCCACTTT

D: NA
J: TRBJ1-6
size: NA
V: TRBV7-2
CDR3: CASSPVGNSPLHF
DNA: TGTGCCAGCAGCCCCGTCGGGAATTCACCCCTCCACTTT

D: TRBD2
J: TRBJ2-7
size: NA
V: TRBV7-2
CDR3: CASSSGLAGGKQYF
DNA: TGTGCCAGCAGCTCTGGACTAGCGGGGGGGAAGCAGTACTTC

D: NA
J: TRBJ1-6
size: few
V: TRBV30
CDR3: CAWSVNSPLHF
DNA: TGTGCCTGGAGTGTCAATTCACCCCTCCACTTT

D: NA
J: TRBJ1-5
size: NA
V: TRBV18
CDR3: CASSPQGDQPQHF
DNA: TGTGCCAGCTCACCACAGGGGGATCAGCCCCAGCATTTT

D: TRBD2
J: TRBJ2-5
size: NA
V: TRBV7-7
CDR3: CASSLGLAGTQETQYF
DNA: TGTGCTAGCAGCCTTGGACTAGCGGGGACGCAAGAGACCCAGTACTTC

D: NA
J: TRBJ2-7
size: NA
V: TRBV27
CDR3: CASRGRQGIYEQYF
DNA: TGTGCCAGCAGGGGGAGGCAGGGGATTTACGAGCAGTACTTC

D: NA
J: TRBJ1-1
size: few
V: TRBV19
CDR3: CASSILSVGTPEAFF
DNA: TGTGCCAGTAGTATATTATCGGTCGGGACCCCTGAAGCTTTCTTT

D: TRBD1
J: TRBJ2-3
size: NA
V: TRBV2
CDR3: CASRRQGARTDTQYF
DNA: TGTGCCAGCAGGAGACAGGGGGCGCGGACAGATACGCAGTATTTT

D: TRBD1
J: TRBJ1-5
size: few
V: TRBV18
CDR3: CASSPDRDQPQHF
DNA: TGTGCCAGCTCACCCGACAGGGATCAGCCCCAGCATTTT

D: TRBD1
J: TRBJ2-5
size: NA
V: TRBV7-2
CDR3: CAGTDRGLEETQYF
DNA: TGTGCCGGAACCGACAGGGGGCTTGAAGAGACCCAGTACTTC

D: NA
J: TRBJ1-1
size: once
V: TRBV5-1
CDR3: CATRRGEAMNTEAFF
DNA: TGCGCCACCCGACGTGGGGAGGCTATGAACACTGAAGCTTTCTTT

D: NA
J: TRBJ2-1
size: NA
V: TRBV11-1
CDR3: CASSLETGKQFF
DNA: TGTGCCAGCAGCTTAGAAACGGGAAAGCAGTTCTTC

D: TRBD1
J: TRBJ1-2
size: NA
V: TRBV9
CDR3: CASSPTGYGYTF
DNA: TGTGCCAGCAGCCCGACAGGGTATGGCTACACCTTC

D: NA
J: TRBJ2-7
size: once
V: TRBV6-5
CDR3: CASSSPQTNYEQYF
DNA: TGTGCCAGCAGTTCCCCCCAGACTAACTACGAGCAGTACTTC

D: NA
J: TRBJ1-5
size: NA
V: TRBV5-6
CDR3: CASSLGRSNQPQHF
DNA: TGTGCCAGCAGCTTGGGACGGTCCAATCAGCCCCAGCATTTT

D: NA
J: TRBJ2-7
size: NA
V: TRBV5-1
CDR3: CASSVPGALPDEQYF
DNA: TGCGCCAGCAGCGTCCCGGGGGCCCTCCCTGACGAGCAGTACTTC

D: TRBD1
J: TRBJ1-2
size: NA
V: TRBV7-2
CDR3: CASSLQGGDYGYTF
DNA: TGTGCCAGCAGCCTTCAGGGGGGTGACTATGGCTACACCTTC

D: TRBD2
J: TRBJ2-2
size: NA
V: TRBV7-8
CDR3: CASSWGQRGRGGELFF
DNA: TGTGCCAGCAGCTGGGGGCAGCGGGGGCGAGGCGGGGAGCTGTTTTTT

D: NA
J: TRBJ1-1
size: NA
V: TRBV4-1
CDR3: CASSPGARGRMNTEAFF
DNA: TGCGCCAGCAGCCCCGGGGCGCGGGGTCGAATGAACACTGAAGCTTTCTTT

D: NA
J: TRBJ2-3
size: NA
V: TRBV5-1
CDR3: CASSLSKAGSTDTQYF
DNA: TGCGCCAGCAGCTTGTCGAAGGCAGGTAGCACAGATACGCAGTATTTT